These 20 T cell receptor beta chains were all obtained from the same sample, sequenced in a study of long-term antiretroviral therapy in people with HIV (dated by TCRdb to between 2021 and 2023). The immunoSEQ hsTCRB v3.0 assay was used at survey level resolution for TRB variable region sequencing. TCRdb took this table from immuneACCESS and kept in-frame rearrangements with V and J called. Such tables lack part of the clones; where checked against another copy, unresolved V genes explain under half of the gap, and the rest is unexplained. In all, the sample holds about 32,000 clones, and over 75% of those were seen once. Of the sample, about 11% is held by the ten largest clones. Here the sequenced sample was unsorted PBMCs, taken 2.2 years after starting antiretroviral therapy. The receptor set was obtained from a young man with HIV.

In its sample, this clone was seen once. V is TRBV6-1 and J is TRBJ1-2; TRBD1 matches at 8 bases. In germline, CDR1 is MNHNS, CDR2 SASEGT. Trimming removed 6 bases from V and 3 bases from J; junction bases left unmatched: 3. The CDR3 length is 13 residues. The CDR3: CASRRGQDYGYTF. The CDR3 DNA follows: TGTGCCAGCAGGAGGGGACAGGACTATGGCTACACCTTC.

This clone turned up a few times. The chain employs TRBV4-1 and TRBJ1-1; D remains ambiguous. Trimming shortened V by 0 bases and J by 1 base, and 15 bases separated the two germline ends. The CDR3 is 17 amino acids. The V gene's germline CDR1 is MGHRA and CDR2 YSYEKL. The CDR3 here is CASSQEGGRRKNTEAFF. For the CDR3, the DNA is TGCGCCAGCAGCCAAGAAGGTGGCAGAAGGAAGAACACTGAAGCTTTCTTT.

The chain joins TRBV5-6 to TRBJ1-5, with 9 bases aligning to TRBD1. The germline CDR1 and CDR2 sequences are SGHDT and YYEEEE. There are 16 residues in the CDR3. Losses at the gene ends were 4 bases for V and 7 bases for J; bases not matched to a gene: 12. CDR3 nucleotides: TGTGCCAGCAGCACGGACAGGGGAAGGGGCAGGCAGCCCCAGCATTTT. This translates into CASSTDRGRGRQPQHF.

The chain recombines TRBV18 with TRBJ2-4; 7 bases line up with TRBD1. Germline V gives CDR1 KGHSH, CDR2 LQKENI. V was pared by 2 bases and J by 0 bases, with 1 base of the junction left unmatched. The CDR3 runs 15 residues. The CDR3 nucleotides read TGTGCCAGCTCACCAACAGGGGAAGCCAAAAACATTCAGTACTTC. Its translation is CASSPTGEAKNIQYF.

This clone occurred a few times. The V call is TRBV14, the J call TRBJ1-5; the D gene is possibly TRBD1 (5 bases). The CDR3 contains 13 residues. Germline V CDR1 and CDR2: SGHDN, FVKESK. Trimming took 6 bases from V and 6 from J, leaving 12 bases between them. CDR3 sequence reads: CASSLGRGQPQHF. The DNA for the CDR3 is TGTGCCAGCAGTTTGGGACGGGGTCAGCCCCAGCATTTT.

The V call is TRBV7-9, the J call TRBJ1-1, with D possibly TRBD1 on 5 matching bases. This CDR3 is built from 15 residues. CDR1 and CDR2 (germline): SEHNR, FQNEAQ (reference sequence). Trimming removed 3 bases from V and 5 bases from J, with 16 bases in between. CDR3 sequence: CASSLLRRGATEAFF. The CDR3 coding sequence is TGTGCCAGCAGCTTGTTAAGGAGGGGTGCGACTGAAGCTTTCTTT.

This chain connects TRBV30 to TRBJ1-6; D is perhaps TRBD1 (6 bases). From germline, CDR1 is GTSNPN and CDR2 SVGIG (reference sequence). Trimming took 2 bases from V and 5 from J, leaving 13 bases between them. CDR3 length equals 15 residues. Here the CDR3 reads CAWSSGTGNNSPLHF. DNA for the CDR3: TGTGCCTGGAGTAGCGGTACAGGGAATAATTCACCCCTCCACTTT.

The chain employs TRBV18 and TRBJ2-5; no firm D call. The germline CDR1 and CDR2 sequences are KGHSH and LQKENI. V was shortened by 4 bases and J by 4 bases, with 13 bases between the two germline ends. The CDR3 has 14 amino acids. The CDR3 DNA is TGTGCCAGCTCACGCATGGACGCCACAGAGACCCAGTACTTC. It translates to CASSRMDATETQYF.

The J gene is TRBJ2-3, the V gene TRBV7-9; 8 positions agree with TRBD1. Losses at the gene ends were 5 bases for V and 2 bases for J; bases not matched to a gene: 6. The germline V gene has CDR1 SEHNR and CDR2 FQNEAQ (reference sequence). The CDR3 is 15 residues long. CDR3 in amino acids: CASSASGGSTDTQYF. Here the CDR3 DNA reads TGTGCCAGCAGCGCCTCAGGGGGCTCCACAGATACGCAGTATTTT.

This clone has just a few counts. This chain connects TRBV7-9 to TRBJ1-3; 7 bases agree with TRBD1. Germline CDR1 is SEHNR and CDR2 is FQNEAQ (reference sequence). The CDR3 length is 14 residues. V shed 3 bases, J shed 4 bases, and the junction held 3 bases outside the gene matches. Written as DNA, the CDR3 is TGTGCCAGCAGCTTTGGGACAGCGGGAAACACCATATATTTT. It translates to CASSFGTAGNTIYF.

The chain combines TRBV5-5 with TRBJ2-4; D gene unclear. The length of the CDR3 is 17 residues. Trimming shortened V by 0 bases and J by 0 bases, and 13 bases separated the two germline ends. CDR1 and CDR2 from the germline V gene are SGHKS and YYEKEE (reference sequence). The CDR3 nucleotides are TGTGCCAGCAGCTTGGCCTTGACCCGAGGAGCCAAAAACATTCAGTACTTC. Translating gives CASSLALTRGAKNIQYF.

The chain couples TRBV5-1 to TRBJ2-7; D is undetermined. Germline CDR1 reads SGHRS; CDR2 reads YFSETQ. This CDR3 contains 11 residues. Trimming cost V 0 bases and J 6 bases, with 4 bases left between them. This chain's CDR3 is CASSLGPEQYF. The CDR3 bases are TGCGCCAGCAGCTTGGGGCCCGAGCAGTACTTC.

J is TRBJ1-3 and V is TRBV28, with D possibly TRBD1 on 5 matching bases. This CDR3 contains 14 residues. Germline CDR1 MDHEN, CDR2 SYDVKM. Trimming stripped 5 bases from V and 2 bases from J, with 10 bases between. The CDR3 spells CASSPRGAGNTIYF. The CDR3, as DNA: TGTGCCAGCAGTCCGAGAGGGGCTGGAAACACCATATATTTT.

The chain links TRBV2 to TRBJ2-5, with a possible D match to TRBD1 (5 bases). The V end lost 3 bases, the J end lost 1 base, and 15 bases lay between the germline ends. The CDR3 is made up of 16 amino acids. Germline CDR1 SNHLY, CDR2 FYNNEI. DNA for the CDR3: TGTGCCAGCAGTGAGATCCGTGGCAGGGCCCAAGAGACCCAGTACTTC. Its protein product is CASSEIRGRAQETQYF.

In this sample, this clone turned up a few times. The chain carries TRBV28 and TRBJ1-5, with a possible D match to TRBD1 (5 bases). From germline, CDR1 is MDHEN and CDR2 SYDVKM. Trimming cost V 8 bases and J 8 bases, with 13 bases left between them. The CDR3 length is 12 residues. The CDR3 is CASSVGPEPQHF. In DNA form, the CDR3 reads TGTGCCAGCTCTGTGGGACCAGAGCCCCAGCATTTT.

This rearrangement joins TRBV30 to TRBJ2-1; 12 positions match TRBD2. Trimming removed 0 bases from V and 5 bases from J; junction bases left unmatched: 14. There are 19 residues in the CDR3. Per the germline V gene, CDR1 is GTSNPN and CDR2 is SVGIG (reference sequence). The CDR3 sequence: CAWSVVWPSGRASHNEQFF. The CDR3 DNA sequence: TGTGCCTGGAGTGTAGTTTGGCCTAGCGGGAGGGCCAGCCACAATGAGCAGTTCTTC.

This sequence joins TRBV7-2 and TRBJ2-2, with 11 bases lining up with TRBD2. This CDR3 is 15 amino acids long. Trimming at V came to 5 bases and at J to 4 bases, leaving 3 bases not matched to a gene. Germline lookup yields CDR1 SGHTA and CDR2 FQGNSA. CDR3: CASSLTSGITGELFF. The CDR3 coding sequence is TGTGCCAGCAGCCTGACTAGCGGGATCACCGGGGAGCTGTTTTTT. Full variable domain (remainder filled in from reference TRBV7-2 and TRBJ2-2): GAGVSQSPSNKVTEKGKDVELRCDPISGHTALYWYRQSLGQGLEFLIYFQGNSAPDKSGLPSDRFSAERTGGSVSTLTIQRTQQEDSAVYLCASSLTSGITGELFFGEGSRLTVL.

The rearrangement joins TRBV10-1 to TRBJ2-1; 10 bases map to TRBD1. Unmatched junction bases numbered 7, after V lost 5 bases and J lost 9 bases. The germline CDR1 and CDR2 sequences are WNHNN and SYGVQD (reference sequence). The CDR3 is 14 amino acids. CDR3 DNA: TGCGCCAGCAGTTGGGACAGGGGTGCCGGTGAGCAGTTCTTC. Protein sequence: CASSWDRGAGEQFF.

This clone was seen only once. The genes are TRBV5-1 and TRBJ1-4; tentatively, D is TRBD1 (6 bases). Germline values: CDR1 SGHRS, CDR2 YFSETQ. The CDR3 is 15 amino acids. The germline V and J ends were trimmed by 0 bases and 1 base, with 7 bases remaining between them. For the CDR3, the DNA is TGCGCCAGCAGCTTGGAGGGGGGAACTAATGAAAAACTGTTTTTT. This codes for CASSLEGGTNEKLFF.

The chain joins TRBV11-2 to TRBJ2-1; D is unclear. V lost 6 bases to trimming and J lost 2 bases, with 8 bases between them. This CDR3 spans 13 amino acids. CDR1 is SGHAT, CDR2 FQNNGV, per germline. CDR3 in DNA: TGTGCCAGCAGATCACTAACCTACAATGAGCAGTTCTTC. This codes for CASRSLTYNEQFF.